This T cell receptor (beta chain) came from a study of shared clonotypes between healthy human individuals. CDR3 length: 12 amino acids. V shed 3 bases and J shed 3 bases, with 9 bases lying between them. Looked up from germline, CDR1 is SQVTM and CDR2 is ANQGSEA. Only in-frame clones appear in the TCRdb table, and some are missing; sequencing was by immunoSEQ multiplex PCR. The repertoire has some 550,000 clones, 95% to 98% of them found once; the top ten carry roughly 0.055%. This clonotype was sampled from a woman aged 25 to 45 in good health. The sample was naive CD4+ T cells sorted from blood. Subset denoted: CD45RA+ positively selected. V gene TRBV29-1 combines with J gene TRBJ2-7; possibly TRBD2 for D (6 bases). Here the CDR3 reads CSVDSEGYEQYF. The CDR3 DNA is TGCAGCGTTGATTCGGAGGGCTACGAGCAGTACTTC.